This T cell receptor (beta chain) was documented in a study of early T cells in non-severe SARS-CoV-2 infection (dated by TCRdb to about 2021). In terms of the full investigation: TCR sequencing used bulk RNA from unsorted whole blood, so alpha and beta chains could not be paired. What the study reported, not specific to this receptor: VDJdb matching was skewed toward anti-spike CD8 responses, so virus-specific expansions were likely underestimated and private and CD4 specificities were missed.

A word on this clonotype: Its specific antigen is unknown. Nothing much larger sits one base from this clone, and base qualities are not available.

Receptor libraries were prepared by 5' RACE. Reads for this sample came from a NextSeq 500. In the TCR library protocol, unique molecular identifiers were attached to individual cDNA molecules to correct for PCR bias and sequencing error. Both TCR alpha and beta chains were sequenced, and tight co-correlation was observed between alpha and beta sequence abundances in each sample. The paper's data handling went like this. Decombinator V4 was used to annotate TCR sequences for V gene, J gene and CDR3. TCRs were defined as expanded if a significant change between any two time points was detected under a Poisson model with p below 0.0001. TCR abundances were normalised to the total number of TCRs sequenced in each sample and reported as counts per million. MAIT TCRs were defined by TRAV1-2 paired with TRAJ12, TRAJ20 or TRAJ33, and iNKT TCRs by TRAV10 paired with TRAJ18. A search of VDJdb, accessed on 1 November 2021, was run for TCRs annotated to CMV, EBV and SARS-CoV-2, with TCRs annotated for multiple antigens excluded. TCRdb itself trimmed the public reads at Q25 with fastp, ran MiXCR and retained productive beta chains. Rows with a matching CDR3 protein are joined into one entry that keeps the most common DNA and genes. These V and J calls rely on TCRdb rather than the paper's analysis. This sample is represented by 35,000 to 50,000 distinct CDR3 sequences; around 5.7% of them were singletons. Jointly, the top ten make up 9.5% to 15% of the sample.

The study was a case-control design nested within a healthcare worker cohort in London, UK, with weekly nasopharyngeal swab PCR tests and blood sampling. Healthcare workers were recruited between 23 and 31 March 2020, during the week of the UK lockdown, and were followed weekly for up to roughly 15 weeks. At the junction V is shortened by 4 bases and J by 4 bases; bases outside the gene matches: 15. Reading the germline V gene gives CDR1 MNHNS and CDR2 SASEGT. From its cysteine to its phenylalanine, the CDR3 spans 17 amino acids. Just CDR3 DNA is preserved here, 51 bases in frame from base 1. Input material: whole blood. The sequence was collected from an adult who was a healthcare worker with PCR-confirmed SARS-CoV-2 infection or an uninfected control (not recorded which). The rearrangement combines TRBV6-1 with TRBJ1-2; 7 bases in between match TRBD1. The nucleotide sequence is TGTGCCAGCAGTGCCGCCCCCGACAGGGCCGCCTTCTATGGCTACACCTTC. This translates into CASSAAPDRAAFYGYTF.